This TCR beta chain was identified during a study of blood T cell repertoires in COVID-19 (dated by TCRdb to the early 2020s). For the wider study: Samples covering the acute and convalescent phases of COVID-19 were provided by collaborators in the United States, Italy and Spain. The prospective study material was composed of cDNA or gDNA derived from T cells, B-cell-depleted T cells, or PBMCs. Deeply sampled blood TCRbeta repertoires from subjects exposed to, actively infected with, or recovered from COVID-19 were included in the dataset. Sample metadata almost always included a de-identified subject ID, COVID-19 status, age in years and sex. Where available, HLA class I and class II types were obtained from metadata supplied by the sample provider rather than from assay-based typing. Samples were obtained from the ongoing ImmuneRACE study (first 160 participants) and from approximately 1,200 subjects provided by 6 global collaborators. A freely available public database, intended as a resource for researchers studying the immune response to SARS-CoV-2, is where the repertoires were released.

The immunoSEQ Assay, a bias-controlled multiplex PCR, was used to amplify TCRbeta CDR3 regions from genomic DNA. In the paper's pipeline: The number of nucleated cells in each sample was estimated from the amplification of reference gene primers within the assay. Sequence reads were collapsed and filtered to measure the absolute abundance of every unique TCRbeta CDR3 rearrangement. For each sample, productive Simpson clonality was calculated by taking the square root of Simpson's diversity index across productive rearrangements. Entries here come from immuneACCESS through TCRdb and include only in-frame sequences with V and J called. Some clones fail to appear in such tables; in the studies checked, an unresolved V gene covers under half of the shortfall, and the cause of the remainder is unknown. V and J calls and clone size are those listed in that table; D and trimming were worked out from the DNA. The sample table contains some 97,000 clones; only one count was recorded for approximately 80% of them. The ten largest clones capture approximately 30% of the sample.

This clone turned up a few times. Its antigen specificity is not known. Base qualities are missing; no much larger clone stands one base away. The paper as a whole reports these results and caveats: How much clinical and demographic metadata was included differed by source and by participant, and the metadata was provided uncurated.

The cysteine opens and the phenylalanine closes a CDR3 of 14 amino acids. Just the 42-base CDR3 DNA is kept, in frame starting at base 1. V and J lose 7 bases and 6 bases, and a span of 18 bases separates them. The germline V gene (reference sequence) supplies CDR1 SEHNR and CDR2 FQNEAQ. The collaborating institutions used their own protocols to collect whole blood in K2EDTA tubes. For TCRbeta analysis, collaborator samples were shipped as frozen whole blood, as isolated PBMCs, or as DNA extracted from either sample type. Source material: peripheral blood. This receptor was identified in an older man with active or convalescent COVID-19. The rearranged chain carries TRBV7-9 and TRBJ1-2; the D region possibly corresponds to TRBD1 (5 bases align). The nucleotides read TGTGCCAGCAAACCGTCTGGGGGGGTAAATGGCTACACCTTC. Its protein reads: CASKPSGGVNGYTF.